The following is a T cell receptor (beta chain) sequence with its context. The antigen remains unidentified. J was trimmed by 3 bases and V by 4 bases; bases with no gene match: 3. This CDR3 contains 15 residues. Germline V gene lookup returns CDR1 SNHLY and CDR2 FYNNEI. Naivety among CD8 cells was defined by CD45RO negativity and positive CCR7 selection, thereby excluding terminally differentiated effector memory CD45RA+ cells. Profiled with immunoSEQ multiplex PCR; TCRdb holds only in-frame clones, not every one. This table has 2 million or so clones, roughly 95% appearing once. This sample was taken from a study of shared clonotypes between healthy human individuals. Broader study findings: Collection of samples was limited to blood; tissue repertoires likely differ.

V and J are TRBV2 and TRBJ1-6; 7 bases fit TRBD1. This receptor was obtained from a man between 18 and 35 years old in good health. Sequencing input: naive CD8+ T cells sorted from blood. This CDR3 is CASSVRQGYNSPLHF. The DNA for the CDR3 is TGTGCCAGCAGTGTCCGACAGGGCTATAATTCACCCCTCCACTTT.